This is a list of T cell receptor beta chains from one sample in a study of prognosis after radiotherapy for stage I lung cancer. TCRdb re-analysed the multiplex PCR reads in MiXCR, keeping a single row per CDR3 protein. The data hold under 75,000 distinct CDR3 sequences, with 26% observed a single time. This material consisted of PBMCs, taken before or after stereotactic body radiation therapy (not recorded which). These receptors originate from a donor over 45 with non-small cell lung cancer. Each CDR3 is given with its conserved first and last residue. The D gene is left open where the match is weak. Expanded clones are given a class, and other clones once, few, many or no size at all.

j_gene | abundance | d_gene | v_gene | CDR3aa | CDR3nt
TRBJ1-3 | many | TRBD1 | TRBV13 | CASSFRPGQATGNTIYF | TGTGCCAGCAGCTTTAGACCGGGACAGGCCACTGGAAACACCATATATTTT
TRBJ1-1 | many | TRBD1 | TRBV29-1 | CSVRAGTGQGNTEAFF | TGCAGCGTTAGGGCGGGGACAGGGCAGGGGAACACTGAAGCTTTCTTT
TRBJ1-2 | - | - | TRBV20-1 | CSARGWSRGYTF | TGCAGTGCTAGGGGGTGGTCCCGGGGCTACACCTTC
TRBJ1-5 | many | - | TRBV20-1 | CSARKTGNQPQHF | TGCAGTGCTAGAAAAACAGGAAATCAGCCCCAGCATTTT
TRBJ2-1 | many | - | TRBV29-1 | CSAKQESSYNEQFF | TGCAGCGCAAAACAGGAGAGCTCCTACAATGAGCAGTTCTTC
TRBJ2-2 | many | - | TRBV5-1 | CASSLGLQVGDTGELFF | TGCGCCAGCAGCTTGGGCTTACAGGTTGGGGACACCGGGGAGCTGTTTTTT
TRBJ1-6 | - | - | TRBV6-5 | CASSSSRDLNSPLNF | TGTGCCAGCAGTTCCAGCAGGGACCTAAATTCACCCCTCAACTTT
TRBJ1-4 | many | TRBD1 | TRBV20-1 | CSARGTGEKLFF | TGCAGTGCTAGAGGTACAGGGGAGAAACTGTTTTTT
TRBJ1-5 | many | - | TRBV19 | CASWARSGGDGQPQHF | TGTGCCAGCTGGGCCCGGTCCGGGGGCGACGGTCAGCCCCAGCATTTT
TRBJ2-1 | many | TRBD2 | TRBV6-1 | CASNGGGYNEQFF | TGTGCCAGCAACGGCGGGGGATACAATGAGCAGTTCTTC
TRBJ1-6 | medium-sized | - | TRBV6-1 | CASSEGPRYNSPLHF | TGTGCCAGCAGTGAAGGCCCGAGGTATAATTCACCCCTCCACTTT
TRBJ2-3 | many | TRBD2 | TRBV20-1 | CSAQHRGGFTDTQYF | TGCAGTGCACAACACCGGGGGGGCTTCACAGATACGCAGTATTTT
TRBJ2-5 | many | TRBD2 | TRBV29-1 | CSVESPSGEETQYF | TGCAGCGTTGAAAGCCCTAGCGGGGAAGAGACCCAGTACTTC
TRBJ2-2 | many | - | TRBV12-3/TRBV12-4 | CASSFDRLNTGELFF | TGTGCCAGCAGTTTCGACAGATTGAACACCGGGGAGCTGTTTTTT
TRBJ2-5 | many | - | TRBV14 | CASSQGGRGYQETQYF | TGTGCCAGCAGCCAAGGGGGCCGGGGGTACCAAGAGACCCAGTACTTC
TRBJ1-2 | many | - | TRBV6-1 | CASSAGINYGYTF | TGTGCCAGCAGTGCCGGCATAAACTATGGCTACACCTTC
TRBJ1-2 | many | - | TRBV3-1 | CASSQEGGDLGYGYTF | TGTGCCAGCAGCCAAGAGGGAGGTGACTTAGGGTATGGCTACACCTTC
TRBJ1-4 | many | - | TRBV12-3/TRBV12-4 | CASSLRAGANEKLFF | TGTGCCAGCAGTTTAAGGGCAGGGGCAAATGAAAAACTGTTTTTT
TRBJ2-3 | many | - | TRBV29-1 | CSVDLPIPDTQYF | TGCAGCGTTGATCTCCCTATTCCAGATACGCAGTATTTT
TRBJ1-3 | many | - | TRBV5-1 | CASSLAALHSGNTIYF | TGCGCCAGCAGCTTGGCCGCACTACACTCTGGAAACACCATATATTTT
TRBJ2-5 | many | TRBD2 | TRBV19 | CASSIRGGVGILFGRQETQYF | TGTGCCAGTAGTATAAGGGGTGGGGTGGGGATTTTGTTCGGGAGGCAAGAGACCCAGTACTTC
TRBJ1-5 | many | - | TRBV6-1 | CASTQLHGNQPQHF | TGTGCCAGCACCCAGCTCCACGGCAATCAGCCCCAGCATTTT
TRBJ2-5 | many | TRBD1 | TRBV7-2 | CASSSLGTEQETQYF | TGTGCCAGCAGTTCATTAGGGACAGAACAAGAGACCCAGTACTTC
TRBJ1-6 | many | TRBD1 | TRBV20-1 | CSARVRTDRAISPLHF | TGCAGTGCTAGAGTCCGGACGGACAGGGCAATTTCACCCCTCCACTTT
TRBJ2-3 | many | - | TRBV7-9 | CASSSSIDTQYF | TGTGCCAGCAGCTCCTCAATAGATACGCAGTATTTT
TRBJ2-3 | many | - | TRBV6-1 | CASRGDPTDTQYF | TGTGCCAGCAGGGGGGATCCAACAGATACGCAGTATTTT
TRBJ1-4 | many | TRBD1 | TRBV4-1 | CASSQDRGTEKLFF | TGCGCCAGCAGCCAGGACAGGGGAACTGAAAAACTGTTTTTT
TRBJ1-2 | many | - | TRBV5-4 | CASSLAGGGYTF | TGTGCCAGCAGCTTGGCAGGAGGCGGCTACACCTTC
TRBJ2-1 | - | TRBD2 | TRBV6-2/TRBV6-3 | CASPMTSGAFNERFF | TGTGCCAGCCCCATGACTAGCGGGGCTTTCAATGAGCGGTTCTTC
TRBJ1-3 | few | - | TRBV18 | CASSPPSGASGNTIYF | TGTGCCAGCTCACCACCCTCCGGGGCCTCTGGAAACACCATATATTTT
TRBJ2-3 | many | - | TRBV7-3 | CASSFSRTAPDTQYF | TGTGCCAGCAGCTTTTCCCGGACAGCCCCAGATACGCAGTATTTT
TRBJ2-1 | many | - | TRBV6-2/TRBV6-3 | CASKGPQGRVDSRGNEQFF | TGTGCCAGCAAGGGCCCCCAGGGGCGCGTCGATTCGCGGGGCAATGAGCAGTTCTTC
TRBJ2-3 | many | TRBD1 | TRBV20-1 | CSATPGTGEAPDTQYF | TGCAGTGCTACGCCTGGGACAGGGGAGGCCCCAGATACGCAGTATTTT
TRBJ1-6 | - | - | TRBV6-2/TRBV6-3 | CASSDQGLAPIHF | TGTGCCAGCAGTGACCAGGGTTTAGCACCCATCCACTTT
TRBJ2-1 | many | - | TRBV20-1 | CSARGKINEQFF | TGCAGTGCTAGGGGAAAAATCAATGAGCAGTTCTTC
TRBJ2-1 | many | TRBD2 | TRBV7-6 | CASSLSGGANEQFF | TGTGCCAGCAGTTTGAGCGGGGGAGCGAATGAGCAGTTCTTC
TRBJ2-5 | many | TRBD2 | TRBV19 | CASSRTSGGAGETQYF | TGTGCCAGTAGTAGGACTAGCGGGGGGGCCGGGGAGACCCAGTACTTC
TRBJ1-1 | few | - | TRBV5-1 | CASSGKLSGTLNTEAFF | TGCGCCAGCAGCGGTAAATTATCCGGGACATTGAACACTGAAGCTTTCTTT
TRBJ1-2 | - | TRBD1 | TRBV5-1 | CASRTLDRSYGYTF | TGCGCCAGCAGAACACTGGACAGGTCCTATGGCTACACCTTC
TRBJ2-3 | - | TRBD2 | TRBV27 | CATHTVGGAGEDTQYF | TGTGCCACCCACACGGTCGGGGGGGCCGGGGAAGATACGCAGTATTTT
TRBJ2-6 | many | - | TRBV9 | CASSSSASGANVLTF | TGTGCCAGCAGCTCATCAGCCTCTGGGGCCAACGTCCTGACTTTC
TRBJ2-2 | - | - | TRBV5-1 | CASRPWDGASGELFF | TGCGCCAGCAGGCCTTGGGACGGCGCTTCCGGGGAGCTTTTTTTT
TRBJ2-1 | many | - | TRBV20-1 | CSATVYNEQFF | TGCAGTGCTACAGTCTACAATGAGCAGTTCTTC
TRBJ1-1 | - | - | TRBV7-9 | CACSLRLNTEAFF | TGTGCCTGCAGCTTAAGACTGAACACTGAAGCTTTCTTT
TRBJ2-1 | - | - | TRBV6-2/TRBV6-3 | CAIRGGVGEQFF | TGTGCCATCAGGGGGGGGGTTGGTGAGCAGTTCTTC
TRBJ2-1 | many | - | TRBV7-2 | CASSARQGGNNEQFF | TGTGCCAGCAGCGCCCGACAGGGAGGCAACAATGAGCAGTTCTTC
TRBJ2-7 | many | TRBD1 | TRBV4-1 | CASSQADRVSYEQYF | TGCGCCAGCAGCCAAGCGGACAGGGTTTCCTACGAGCAGTACTTC
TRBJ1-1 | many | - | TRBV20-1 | CSARELSGNTEAFF | TGCAGTGCTAGAGAGCTCTCGGGGAACACTGAAGCTTTCTTT
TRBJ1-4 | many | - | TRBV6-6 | CASSYSAGEKLFF | TGTGCCAGCAGTTACTCGGCGGGTGAAAAACTGTTTTTT
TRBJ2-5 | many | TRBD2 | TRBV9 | CASSVGLAGKFQETQYF | TGTGCCAGCAGCGTAGGACTAGCGGGTAAATTCCAAGAGACCCAGTACTTC
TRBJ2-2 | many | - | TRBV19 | CASSIEGNTGELFF | TGTGCCAGTAGTATAGAAGGGAACACCGGGGAGCTGTTTTTT
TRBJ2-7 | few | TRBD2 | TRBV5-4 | CASSLSSGAQSPYF | TGTGCCAGCAGCTTGTCTAGCGGGGCCCAGTCGCCGTACTTC
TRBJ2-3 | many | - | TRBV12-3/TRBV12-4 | CASSFSSGMDTQYF | TGTGCCAGCAGTTTTTCTTCCGGGATGGATACGCAGTATTTT
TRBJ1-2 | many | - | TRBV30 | CAWSGGVGGYTF | TGTGCCTGGAGTGGGGGTGTCGGCGGCTACACCTTC
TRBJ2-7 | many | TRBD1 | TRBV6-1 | CASSTGTGTYEQYF | TGTGCCAGCAGTACCGGGACAGGGACTTACGAGCAGTACTTC